The T cell receptor (beta chain) under discussion was sequenced for a study of blood T cell repertoires in COVID-19. Study information: Samples representing acute and convalescent COVID-19 were sourced from the United States, Italy and Spain. The analysed material was cDNA or gDNA that came from T cells, B-cell-depleted T cells, or PBMCs.

Original data processing: From reference gene primer amplification, estimates of nucleated cell counts were derived. Some clones are missing from TCRdb's copy, which holds only in-frame ones; the method was immunoSEQ multiplex PCR. The V and J calls and clone size come from that table; D and trimming were worked out from the DNA. The profile shows under 350,000 clones, roughly 90% of them singletons. This clone came up many times. Seattle cases were enrolled at active infection and followed longitudinally. Trimming stripped 4 bases from V and 3 bases from J, with 9 bases between. Per the germline V gene, CDR1 is MGHDK and CDR2 is SYGVNS. The length of the CDR3 is 13 residues.

The sample taken for sequencing was peripheral blood. The clonotype was recovered from a woman aged 30 to 39 with COVID-19, enrolled during active disease. The chain links TRBV25-1 to TRBJ1-1; D remains unclear. Here the CDR3 DNA reads TGTGCCAGCAGTGGAGGGTCCTACACTGAAGCTTTCTTT. Its translation is CASSGGSYTEAFF.